A single sample is the source of the 18 T cell receptor beta chains below, sequenced in a study of OX40 agonist ivuxolimab in advanced cancers. Measured with immunoSEQ multiplex PCR; TCRdb has only the in-frame clones, and not every one. The sample gives about 34,000 clones, approximately 82% of which show up once; roughly 2.5% is in the top ten. Sequences were derived from CD4+ or CD8+ T cells sorted from blood, sampled in a trial of the OX40 agonist ivuxolimab. The source is an adult with an advanced solid tumor such as melanoma, head and neck, liver or kidney cancer.

The chain links TRBV7-2 to TRBJ2-3; no reliable D call. CDR3 length equals 12 residues. The V gene lost 5 bases and the J gene lost 4 bases, with 7 bases spanning the gap. Looked up from germline, CDR1 is SGHTA and CDR2 is FQGNSA. In nucleotides, the CDR3 is TGTGCCAGCAGCGCAGACTCAGATACGCAGTATTTT. Protein sequence: CASSADSDTQYF.

This clone occurred once. The CDR3 DNA reads TGTGCCAGCAGCCAAGACAGCCACTATGGCTACACCTTC. Its protein is CASSQDSHYGYTF. This chain connects TRBV4-2 to TRBJ1-2; no firm D call. Germline-derived CDR1 and CDR2 are LGHNA and YNFKEQ. V was pared by 0 bases and J by 3 bases, with 5 bases between. The CDR3 is made up of 13 amino acids.

This chain uses TRBV7-9 with TRBJ2-1; 13 bases line up with TRBD2. This CDR3 contains 15 residues. Looked up from germline, CDR1 is SEHNR and CDR2 is FQNEAQ (reference sequence). The trim removed 2 bases at V and 10 bases at J, leaving 5 bases unmatched. In DNA form, the CDR3 reads TGTGCCAGCAGCTTACCCACTAGCGGGAGGGGGGAGCAGTTCTTC. It translates to CASSLPTSGRGEQFF.

This rearrangement joins TRBV7-9 to TRBJ1-1, with D unresolved. This CDR3 comprises 13 residues. Trimming shortened V by 3 bases and J by 1 base, and 6 bases separated the two germline ends. The germline CDR1 and CDR2 sequences are SEHNR and FQNEAQ (reference sequence). In nucleotides, the CDR3 is TGTGCCAGCAGCTTTTCAGGGAACACTGAAGCTTTCTTT. Its protein is CASSFSGNTEAFF.

The gene calls are TRBV5-4 and TRBJ1-2; tentative D call: TRBD1 (6 bases). The germline V and J ends were trimmed by 4 bases and 8 bases, with 15 bases remaining between them. Germline CDR1 and CDR2: SGHNT and YYREEE (reference sequence). The CDR3 is made up of 13 amino acids. The CDR3 is CASSPDRPWGYTF. The CDR3 coding sequence is TGTGCCAGCAGCCCGGACAGACCCTGGGGCTACACCTTC.

This chain uses TRBV11-3 with TRBJ2-1, with TRBD1 matching 8 bases. This CDR3 is 15 amino acids long. Germline CDR1 reads SGHNT; CDR2 reads YENEEA. V dropped 1 base and J dropped 8; count of bases not matched to a gene: 7. CDR3 residues: CASSLGRGPQHEQFF. The CDR3 DNA reads TGTGCCAGCAGCTTAGGCAGGGGGCCGCAGCATGAGCAGTTCTTC.

The CDR3 bases are TGTGCCTGGAGTGCCGTCGCGTTGAGCTCTGGAAACACCATATATTTT. The encoded protein is CAWSAVALSSGNTIYF. V usage is TRBV30 and J usage is TRBJ1-3; no clear D. The ends were cut back, 1 base at V and 0 bases at J, with 13 bases in the middle. Germline loops: CDR1 GTSNPN, CDR2 SVGIG (reference sequence). The CDR3 totals 16 residues. Filled out from reference TRBV30 and TRBJ1-3, the complete variable domain reads SQTIHQWPATLVQPVGSPLSLECTVEGTSNPNLYWYRQAAGRGLQLLFYSVGIGQISSEVPQNLSASRPQDRQFILSSKKLLLSDSGFYLCAWSAVALSSGNTIYFGEGSWLTVV.

The count of this clone is one. Here the CDR3 DNA reads TGTGCCAGCTCACCACAGGAGCACACTGAAGCTTTCTTT. Its translation: CASSPQEHTEAFF. The chain has TRBV18 and TRBJ1-1; D call uncertain. The V gene lost 1 base and the J gene lost 3 bases, with 6 bases spanning the gap. From germline, CDR1 is KGHSH and CDR2 LQKENI. The CDR3 spans 13 residues.

The J gene is TRBJ1-2, the V gene TRBV5-1; D ambiguous. The germline V gene encodes CDR1 SGHRS and CDR2 YFSETQ. The CDR3 totals 15 residues. V dropped 4 bases and J dropped 6 bases, with 19 bases sitting between them. This CDR3 reads CASSINPTHFHGYTF. DNA of the CDR3: TGCGCCAGCAGCATAAACCCGACACATTTCCATGGCTACACCTTC.

The chain carries TRBV10-3 and TRBJ1-5; maybe TRBD1 (6 bases). This CDR3 region has 13 residues. Trimming left V 4 bases short and J 4 bases short, with 8 bases between. Germline V CDR1 and CDR2: ENHRY, SYGVKD. CDR3 in amino acids: CAISGQANQPQHF. The CDR3 bases are TGTGCCATCAGTGGACAGGCAAATCAGCCCCAGCATTTT.

The chain recombines TRBV7-2 with TRBJ1-5, with D tentatively TRBD1 (6 bases). Trimming left V 5 bases short and J 4 bases short, with 15 bases between. The germline V gene encodes CDR1 SGHTA and CDR2 FQGNSA. This CDR3 region has 15 residues. The CDR3, as DNA: TGTGCCAGCAGCGACCGCCAACAGGGAAATCAGCCCCAGCATTTT. It translates to CASSDRQQGNQPQHF. The full variable domain, its missing parts supplied by reference TRBV7-2 and TRBJ1-5, is GAGVSQSPSNKVTEKGKDVELRCDPISGHTALYWYRQSLGQGLEFLIYFQGNSAPDKSGLPSDRFSAERTGGSVSTLTIQRTQQEDSAVYLCASSDRQQGNQPQHFGDGTRLSIL.

CDR3 in DNA: TGTGCCAGCAGCGGGGAAGGGGGACTGGGGTATGGCTACACCTTC. It translates to CASSGEGGLGYGYTF. The chain has TRBV9 and TRBJ1-2, with D possibly being TRBD1 (6 bases). The V gene lost 3 bases and the J gene lost 5 bases, with 17 bases spanning the gap. From germline, CDR1 is SGDLS and CDR2 YYNGEE. This CDR3 contains 15 residues.

The chain couples TRBV29-1 to TRBJ1-1; 10 bases map to TRBD1. The germline V gene has CDR1 SQVTM and CDR2 ANQGSEA. Trimming cost V 7 bases and J 6 bases; bases outside gene matches: 2. This CDR3 region has 11 residues. The CDR3 protein is CSAGTGAEAFF. The CDR3 nucleotides read TGCAGCGCCGGGACAGGGGCTGAAGCTTTCTTT.

The gene calls are TRBV2 and TRBJ2-2; TRBD2 aligns across 9 bases. CDR3 length: 15 amino acids. In germline, CDR1 is SNHLY, CDR2 FYNNEI. The V and J ends lost 6 bases and 4 bases, in that order; junction bases with no gene match: 6. The CDR3 here is CASRPGLAATGELFF. In nucleotides, the CDR3 is TGTGCCAGCAGGCCGGGACTAGCAGCCACCGGGGAGCTGTTTTTT. Full variable domain (missing parts from reference TRBV2 and TRBJ2-2): EPEVTQTPSHQVTQMGQEVILRCVPISNHLYFYWYRQILGQKVEFLVSFYNNEISEKSEIFDDQFSVERPDGSNFTLKIRSTKLEDSAMYFCASRPGLAATGELFFGEGSRLTVL.

The gene calls are TRBV5-1 and TRBJ2-1; D ambiguous. CDR3 length equals 15 residues. CDR1 and CDR2 from the germline V gene are SGHRS and YFSETQ. Trimming pared 0 bases from V and 6 bases from J, leaving 13 bases between. The CDR3 bases are TGCGCCAGCAGCTTGGTTCCCCTGGCTGGCAATGAGCAGTTCTTC. It is translated as CASSLVPLAGNEQFF. The entire variable domain, with the rest obtained from reference TRBV5-1 and TRBJ2-1, is as follows: KAGVTQTPRYLIKTRGQQVTLSCSPISGHRSVSWYQQTPGQGLQFLFEYFSETQRNKGNFPGRFSGRQFSNSRSEMNVSTLELGDSALYLCASSLVPLAGNEQFFGPGTRLTVL.

The table lists this clone with a few counts. V gene TRBV18 combines with J gene TRBJ1-1; D is unresolved. This CDR3 comprises 13 residues. Germline V gene sequence: CDR1 KGHSH, CDR2 LQKENI. With 5 bases removed from V and 0 bases from J, the gap between germline ends came to 7 bases. The CDR3 nucleotides read TGTGCCAGCTCATGGGATATGAACACTGAAGCTTTCTTT. As protein: CASSWDMNTEAFF.

V usage is TRBV9 and J usage is TRBJ2-1; D gene unclear. Germline V gene lookup returns CDR1 SGDLS and CDR2 YYNGEE. V lost 0 bases and J lost 0, with 10 bases in between. The CDR3 is 16 residues long. The CDR3 spells CASSVAQEISYNEQFF. The CDR3 DNA reads as TGTGCCAGCAGCGTAGCTCAGGAGATCTCCTACAATGAGCAGTTCTTC. The full variable domain, with the rest looked up from reference TRBV9 and TRBJ2-1, is DSGVTQTPKHLITATGQRVTLRCSPRSGDLSVYWYQQSLDQGLQFLIQYYNGEERAKGNILERFSAQQFPDLHSELNLSSLELGDSALYFCASSVAQEISYNEQFFGPGTRLTVL.

V and J are TRBV19 and TRBJ1-1; D is possibly TRBD1 (6 bases). The germline V gene encodes CDR1 LNHDA and CDR2 SQIVND (reference sequence). The CDR3 covers 15 residues. Trimming removed 7 bases at V and 1 base at J, with 16 bases between. Written as DNA, the CDR3 is TGTGCCAGTAATCACTGGGGGCGGAGGAACACTGAAGCTTTCTTT. The encoded protein is CASNHWGRRNTEAFF.